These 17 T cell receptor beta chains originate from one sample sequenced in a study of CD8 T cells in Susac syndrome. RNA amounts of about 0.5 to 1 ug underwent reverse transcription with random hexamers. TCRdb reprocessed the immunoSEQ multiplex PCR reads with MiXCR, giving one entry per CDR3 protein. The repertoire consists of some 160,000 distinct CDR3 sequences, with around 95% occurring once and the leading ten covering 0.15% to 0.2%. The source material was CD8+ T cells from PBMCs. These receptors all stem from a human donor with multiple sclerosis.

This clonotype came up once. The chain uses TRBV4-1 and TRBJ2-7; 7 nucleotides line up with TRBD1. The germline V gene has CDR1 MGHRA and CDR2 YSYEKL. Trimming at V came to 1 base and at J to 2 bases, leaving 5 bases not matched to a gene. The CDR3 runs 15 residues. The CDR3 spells CASSQAAGTAYEQYF. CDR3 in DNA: TGCGCCAGCAGCCAAGCCGCTGGGACAGCCTACGAGCAGTACTTC.

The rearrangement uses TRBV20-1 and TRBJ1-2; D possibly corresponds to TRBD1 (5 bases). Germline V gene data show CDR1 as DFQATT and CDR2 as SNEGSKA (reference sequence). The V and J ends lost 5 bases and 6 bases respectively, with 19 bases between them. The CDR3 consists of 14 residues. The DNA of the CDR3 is TGCAGTGCTCCCCCGGTAGGGGTTGTCCATGGCTACACCTTC. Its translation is CSAPPVGVVHGYTF.

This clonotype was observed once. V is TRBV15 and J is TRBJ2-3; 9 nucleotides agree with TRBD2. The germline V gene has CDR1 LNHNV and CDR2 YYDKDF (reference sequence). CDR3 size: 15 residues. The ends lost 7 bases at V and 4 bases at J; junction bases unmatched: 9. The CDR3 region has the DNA TGTGCCACCACCGGGGTTAGCGGGAGTGCAGATACGCAGTATTTT. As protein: CATTGVSGSADTQYF.

CDR3 protein: CASSVGTTHQPQHF. DNA for the CDR3: TGTGCCAGCAGCGTCGGGACAACCCATCAGCCCCAGCATTTT. This chain joins TRBV9 and TRBJ1-5; tentative D call: TRBD1 (6 bases). Germline V gene data show CDR1 as SGDLS and CDR2 as YYNGEE. Trimming shortened V by 2 bases and J by 5 bases, and 11 bases separated the two germline ends. This CDR3 contains 14 residues.

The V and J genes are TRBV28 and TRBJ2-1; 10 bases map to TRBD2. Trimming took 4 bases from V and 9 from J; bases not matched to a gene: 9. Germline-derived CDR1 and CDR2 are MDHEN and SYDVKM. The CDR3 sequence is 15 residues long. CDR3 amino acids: CASSSSLAGAVEQFF. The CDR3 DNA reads TGTGCCAGCAGTTCATCGCTAGCGGGAGCTGTTGAGCAGTTCTTC.

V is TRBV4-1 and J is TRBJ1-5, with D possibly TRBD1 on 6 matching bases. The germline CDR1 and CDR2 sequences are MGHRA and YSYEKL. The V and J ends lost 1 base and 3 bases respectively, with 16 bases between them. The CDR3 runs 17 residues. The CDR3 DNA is TGCGCCAGCAGCCAAGGACCAGGGGCGGCCACCAATCAGCCCCAGCATTTT. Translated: CASSQGPGAATNQPQHF.

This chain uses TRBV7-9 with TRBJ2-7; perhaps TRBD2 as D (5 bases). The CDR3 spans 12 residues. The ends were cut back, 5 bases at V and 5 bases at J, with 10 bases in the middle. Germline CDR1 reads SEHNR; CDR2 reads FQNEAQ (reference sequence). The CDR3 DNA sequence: TGTGCCAGCAGCCAAGCGGTAGACGAGCAGTACTTC. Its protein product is CASSQAVDEQYF.

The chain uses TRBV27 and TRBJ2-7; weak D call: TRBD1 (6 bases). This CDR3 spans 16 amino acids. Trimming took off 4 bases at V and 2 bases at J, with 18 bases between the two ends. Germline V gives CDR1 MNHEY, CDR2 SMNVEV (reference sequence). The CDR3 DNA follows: TGTGCCAGCAGTTCCTCCGTAGGGGACAAAGCCTACGAGCAGTACTTC. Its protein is CASSSSVGDKAYEQYF.

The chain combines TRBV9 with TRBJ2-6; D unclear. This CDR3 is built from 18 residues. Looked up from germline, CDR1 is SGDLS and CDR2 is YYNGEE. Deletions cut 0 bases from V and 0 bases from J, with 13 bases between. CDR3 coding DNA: TGTGCCAGCAGCGTAGGGCACCCTTCTCTCTCTGGGGCCAACGTCCTGACTTTC. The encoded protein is CASSVGHPSLSGANVLTF.

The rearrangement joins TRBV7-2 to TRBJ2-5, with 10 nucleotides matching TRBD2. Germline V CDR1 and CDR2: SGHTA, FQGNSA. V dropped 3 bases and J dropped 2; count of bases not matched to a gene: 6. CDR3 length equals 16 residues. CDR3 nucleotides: TGTGCCAGCAGCTTCCAGCTACTAGCGGGGCAAGAGACCCAGTACTTC. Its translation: CASSFQLLAGQETQYF. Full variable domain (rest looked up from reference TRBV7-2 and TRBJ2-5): GAGVSQSPSNKVTEKGKDVELRCDPISGHTALYWYRQSLGQGLEFLIYFQGNSAPDKSGLPSDRFSAERTGGSVSTLTIQRTQQEDSAVYLCASSFQLLAGQETQYFGPGTRLLVL.

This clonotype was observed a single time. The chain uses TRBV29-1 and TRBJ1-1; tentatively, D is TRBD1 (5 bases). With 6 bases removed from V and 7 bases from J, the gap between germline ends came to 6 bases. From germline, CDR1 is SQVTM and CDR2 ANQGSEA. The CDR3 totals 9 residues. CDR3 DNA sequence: TGCAGCGTAGACAGTGAAGCTTTCTTT. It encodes CSVDSEAFF.

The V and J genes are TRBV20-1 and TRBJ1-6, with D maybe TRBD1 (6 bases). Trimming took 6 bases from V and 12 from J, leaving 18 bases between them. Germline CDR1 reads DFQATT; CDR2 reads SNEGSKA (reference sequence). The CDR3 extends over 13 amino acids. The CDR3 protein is CSAEGSEGGPLHF. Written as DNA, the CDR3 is TGCAGTGCGGAGGGTTCAGAGGGGGGACCCCTCCACTTT.

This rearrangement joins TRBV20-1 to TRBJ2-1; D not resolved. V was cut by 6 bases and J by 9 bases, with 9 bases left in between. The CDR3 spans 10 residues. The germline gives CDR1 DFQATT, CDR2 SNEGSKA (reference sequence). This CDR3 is CSAPFGEQFF. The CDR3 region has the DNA TGCAGTGCCCCTTTTGGTGAGCAGTTCTTC.

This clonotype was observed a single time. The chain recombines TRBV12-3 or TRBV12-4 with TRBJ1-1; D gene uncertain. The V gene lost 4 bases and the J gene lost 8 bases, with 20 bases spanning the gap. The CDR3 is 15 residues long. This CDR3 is CASSSQPIIDGEAFF. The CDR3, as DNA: TGTGCCAGCAGTTCTCAACCAATAATAGACGGCGAAGCTTTCTTT.

The CDR3 here is CASSLGPGNYGYTF. As DNA, the CDR3 is TGTGCCAGCAGCTTAGGGCCAGGGAACTATGGCTACACCTTC. This chain links TRBV11-2 with TRBJ1-2; D might be TRBD1 (5 bases). Trimming stripped 1 base from V and 2 bases from J, with 8 bases between. CDR1 is SGHAT and CDR2 is FQNNGV in the germline V gene. The CDR3 consists of 14 residues.

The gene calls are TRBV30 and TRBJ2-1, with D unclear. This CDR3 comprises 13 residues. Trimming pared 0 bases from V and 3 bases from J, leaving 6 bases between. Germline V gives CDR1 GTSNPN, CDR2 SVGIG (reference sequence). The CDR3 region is CAWSVLGYNEQFF. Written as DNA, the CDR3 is TGTGCCTGGAGTGTACTTGGCTACAATGAGCAGTTCTTC.

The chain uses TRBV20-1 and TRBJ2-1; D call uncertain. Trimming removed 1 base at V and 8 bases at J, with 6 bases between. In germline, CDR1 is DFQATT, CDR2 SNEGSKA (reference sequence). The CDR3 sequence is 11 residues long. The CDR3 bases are TGCAGTGCTAGAGTAGGCCATGAGCAGTTCTTC. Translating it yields CSARVGHEQFF.